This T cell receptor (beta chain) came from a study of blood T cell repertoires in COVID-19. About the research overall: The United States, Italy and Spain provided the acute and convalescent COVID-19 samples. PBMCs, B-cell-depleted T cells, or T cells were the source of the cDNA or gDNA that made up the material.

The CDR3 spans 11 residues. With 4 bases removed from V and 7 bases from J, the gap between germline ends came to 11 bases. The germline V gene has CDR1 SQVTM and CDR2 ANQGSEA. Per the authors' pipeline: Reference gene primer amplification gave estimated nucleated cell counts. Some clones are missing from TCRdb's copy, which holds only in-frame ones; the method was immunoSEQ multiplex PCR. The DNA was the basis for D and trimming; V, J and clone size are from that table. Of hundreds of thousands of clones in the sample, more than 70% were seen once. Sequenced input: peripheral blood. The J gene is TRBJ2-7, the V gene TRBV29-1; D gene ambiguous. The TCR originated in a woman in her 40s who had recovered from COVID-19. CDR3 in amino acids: CSVGAPLEQYF. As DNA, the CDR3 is TGCAGCGTTGGGGCTCCGTTGGAGCAGTACTTC.